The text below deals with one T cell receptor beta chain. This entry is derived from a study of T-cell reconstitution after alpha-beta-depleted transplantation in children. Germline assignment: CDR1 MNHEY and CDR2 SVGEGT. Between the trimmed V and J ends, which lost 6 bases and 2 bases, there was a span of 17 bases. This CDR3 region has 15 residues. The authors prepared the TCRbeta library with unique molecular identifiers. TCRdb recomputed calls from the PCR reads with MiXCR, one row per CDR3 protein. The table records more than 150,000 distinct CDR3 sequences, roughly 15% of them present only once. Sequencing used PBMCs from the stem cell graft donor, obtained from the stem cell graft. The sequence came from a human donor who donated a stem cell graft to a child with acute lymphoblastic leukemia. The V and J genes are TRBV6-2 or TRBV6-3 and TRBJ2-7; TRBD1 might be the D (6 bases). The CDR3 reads CASRQGPKRPYEQYF. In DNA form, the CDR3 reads TGTGCCAGCAGACAGGGCCCGAAGAGACCCTACGAGCAGTACTTC.